The 15 T cell receptor beta chains presented below share a single source sample, sequenced in a study of PD-1 blockade in classical Hodgkin lymphoma. All the patients suffered relapse after autologous stem cell transplantation, and brentuximab vedotin exposure differed. Libraries were prepared by immunoSEQ multiplex PCR; TCRdb keeps only in-frame clonotypes and omits some of them. Seen here are around 58,000 clones, 90% observed once, and the top ten hold about 8.8%. The sequences come from peripheral blood mononuclear cells (PBMCs), collected at baseline. The receptors shown here come from a human donor with classical Hodgkin lymphoma.

By sample share, this clone is medium-sized. The CDR3 sequence is CASNPAHRNNYEQYF. In nucleotides, the CDR3 is TGTGCCAGCAACCCAGCACACCGGAACAACTACGAGCAGTACTTC. V usage is TRBV28 and J usage is TRBJ2-7; no definite D call. CDR1 is MDHEN and CDR2 is SYDVKM in the germline V gene. Trimming removed 7 bases at V and 3 bases at J, with 19 bases between. The CDR3 is 15 amino acids.

The genes are TRBV2 and TRBJ2-7; D not certain. Trimming removed 3 bases from V and 4 bases from J, with 10 bases in between. This CDR3 spans 13 amino acids. Germline CDR1 and CDR2: SNHLY and FYNNEI. CDR3 in amino acids: CASSDSFVYEQYF. CDR3 DNA: TGTGCCAGCAGTGACAGCTTTGTTTACGAGCAGTACTTC.

The chain links TRBV11-1 to TRBJ2-1, with a tentative D call TRBD1 (6 bases). V was trimmed by 6 bases and J by 6 bases, leaving 15 bases between them. The CDR3 totals 14 residues. The germline CDR1 and CDR2 sequences are SGHAT and FQDESV (reference sequence). The CDR3 DNA sequence: TGTGCCAGCAGGCAAGGACAGCTCAGCAATGAGCAGTTCTTC. It specifies CASRQGQLSNEQFF. Drawing the rest from reference TRBV11-1 and TRBJ2-1, the complete variable domain is EAEVAQSPRYKITEKSQAVAFWCDPISGHATLYWYRQILGQGPELLVQFQDESVVDDSQLPKDRFSAERLKGVDSTLKIQPAELGDSAMYLCASRQGQLSNEQFFGPGTRLTVL.

Only one count was recorded for this clone. The V and J genes are TRBV28 and TRBJ2-1; D unresolved. There are 11 residues in the CDR3. Germline CDR1 and CDR2: MDHEN and SYDVKM. The ends were cut back, 3 bases at V and 10 bases at J, with 7 bases in the middle. The CDR3 bases are TGTGCCAGCAGTTTCGGCACCGAGCAGTTCTTC. It encodes CASSFGTEQFF.

Remarks on this clone: At one end the junction does not follow the germline gene, possibly because of a read error. Here the CDR3 reads CASIPQGANTGELFF. Written as DNA, the CDR3 is TGCGCCAGCATCCCACAGGGGGCGAATACCGGGGAGCTGTTTTTT. This chain links TRBV10-2 with TRBJ2-2; TRBD1 aligns across 9 bases. Germline CDR1 reads WSHSY; CDR2 reads SAAADI. The CDR3 has 15 amino acids.

This chain links TRBV7-2 with TRBJ2-7; possibly TRBD2 for D (6 bases). Germline CDR1 and CDR2: SGHTA and FQGNSA. Trimming removed 3 bases from V and 1 base from J, with 10 bases in between. This CDR3 is built from 14 residues. CDR3 sequence reads: CASSFTGGSYEQYF. CDR3 nucleotides: TGTGCCAGCAGCTTTACCGGGGGTTCCTACGAGCAGTACTTC.

This sequence joins TRBV15 and TRBJ1-4; D call uncertain. V was shortened by 1 base and J by 4 bases, with 7 bases between the two germline ends. The CDR3 runs 14 residues. Per germline, CDR1 LNHNV and CDR2 YYDKDF (reference sequence). In DNA form, the CDR3 reads TGTGCCACCAGCAGAGGTGGGATTAATGAAAAACTGTTTTTT. It codes for CATSRGGINEKLFF.

The chain combines TRBV15 with TRBJ2-6, with D possibly being TRBD2 (6 bases). Germline CDR1 is LNHNV and CDR2 is YYDKDF (reference sequence). Trimming removed 0 bases from V and 1 base from J, with 10 bases in between. This CDR3 has 17 residues. The CDR3 spells CATSRDGGASGANVLTF. CDR3 coding DNA: TGTGCCACCAGCAGAGATGGCGGGGCATCTGGGGCCAACGTCCTGACTTTC.

This chain links TRBV19 with TRBJ2-1; TRBD2 matches 10 bases. CDR3 length: 17 residues. V lost 4 bases and J lost 3; bases outside the gene matches: 9. Germline V gene sequence: CDR1 LNHDA, CDR2 SQIVND (reference sequence). The chain's CDR3 is CASSKRLAGVFYNEQFF. CDR3 nucleotide sequence: TGTGCCAGTAGTAAACGGCTAGCGGGGGTCTTCTACAATGAGCAGTTCTTC.

This clone was recorded only once. The chain joins TRBV28 to TRBJ2-5, with 15 bases matching TRBD2. J lost 5 bases, V lost 7 bases, and 8 bases had no gene match. Germline CDR1 reads MDHEN; CDR2 reads SYDVKM. CDR3 size: 16 residues. The CDR3 DNA reads TGTGCCAGCATCCCCCACGGGACTAGCGGGAGGGAGACCCAGTACTTC. This sequence encodes CASIPHGTSGRETQYF.

This chain joins TRBV15 and TRBJ2-7; D not certain. Germline CDR1 is LNHNV and CDR2 is YYDKDF (reference sequence). This CDR3 has 15 residues. The ends were cut back, 5 bases at V and 0 bases at J, with 14 bases in the middle. The CDR3 bases are TGTGCCACCAGCCCCCGCCCAGCGTTCTCCTACGAGCAGTACTTC. Translating gives CATSPRPAFSYEQYF.

This chain links TRBV4-2 with TRBJ2-1; TRBD2 matches at 11 bases. Germline lookup yields CDR1 LGHNA and CDR2 YNFKEQ. The CDR3 length is 16 residues. V lost 0 bases, J lost 4 bases, and 2 bases stayed unmatched. CDR3 DNA: TGTGCCAGCAGCCAAGATCTAGCGGGGGGTTACAATGAGCAGTTCTTC. Translating it yields CASSQDLAGGYNEQFF.

This clone was observed a single time. The chain employs TRBV7-3 and TRBJ2-1; D may be TRBD1 (6 bases). CDR3 length: 14 residues. The ends were cut back, 3 bases at V and 6 bases at J, with 12 bases in the middle. Germline V lookup: CDR1 SGHTA, CDR2 FQGTGA. CDR3 bases: TGTGCCAGCAGCTTCCAGGGGTTAGGCAATGAGCAGTTCTTC. It translates to CASSFQGLGNEQFF.

The J gene is TRBJ1-1, the V gene TRBV6-6; the D is unclear. V was trimmed by 0 bases and J by 0 bases, leaving 8 bases between them. The germline V gene encodes CDR1 MNHNY and CDR2 SVGAGI (reference sequence). The CDR3 loop spans 15 amino acids. The CDR3 DNA is TGTGCCAGCAGTTACTCTGGCAGCATGAACACTGAAGCTTTCTTT. This translates into CASSYSGSMNTEAFF.

The chain employs TRBV7-9 and TRBJ2-3; the match to TRBD2 covers 9 bases. Germline CDR1 reads SEHNR; CDR2 reads FQNEAQ (reference sequence). This CDR3 contains 14 residues. The V segment lost 5 bases and the J segment 4 bases; nucleotides outside the gene matches: 4. Here the CDR3 DNA reads TGTGCCAGCAGCCCCAGCGGGAGGCCAGATACGCAGTATTTT. Its protein product is CASSPSGRPDTQYF.